This T cell receptor (beta chain) was captured by sequencing in a study of T cells in localized non-small cell lung cancer. V gave up 0 bases and J gave up 10 bases, with 7 bases separating them. The CDR3 length is 12 residues. The germline V gene encodes CDR1 SGHTA and CDR2 FQGTGA. Here immunoSEQ multiplex PCR was the method, and the copy in TCRdb shows in-frame clones only, minus some. Of over 25,000 clones detected, around 90% appear once; the ten largest clones hold under 6.5%. The sample here was PBMCs, taken before any cancer treatment. The chain links TRBV7-3 to TRBJ2-1; the D is unclear. The source of this sequence is a man aged 35 to 69 with stage II lung adenocarcinoma. CDR3 sequence: CASSLTGAEQFF. In DNA, the CDR3 is TGTGCCAGCAGCTTAACAGGAGCGGAGCAGTTCTTC.